Described below is a single TCR beta chain sequence and its context. The CDR3 extends over 15 amino acids. Germline V gene sequence: CDR1 MNHEY, CDR2 SMNVEV (reference sequence). V dropped 4 bases and J dropped 7; count of bases not matched to a gene: 12. Everyone who took part was about 18 to 90 years old, and they came from roughly 25 US areas. Allocation to cohorts depended on clinical history reported by the participants. The record originates from a study of blood T cell repertoires in COVID-19. Study as a whole: T cells, B-cell-depleted T cells, or PBMCs supplied cDNA or gDNA.

Per the study methods: Reference gene primer amplification yielded estimated nucleated cell counts. Produced via immunoSEQ multiplex PCR; TCRdb's table is partial and in-frame only. V, J and clone size reflect that table, while D and trimming were determined from the DNA. The repertoire consists of 220,000 or so clones, with approximately 80% occurring once and the leading ten covering about 1.3%. The sample was PBMCs or T cells enriched from blood (not recorded which). The J gene is TRBJ1-2, the V gene TRBV27; TRBD1 agrees at 7 bases. The sequence was collected from a woman between 35 and 50 years old with acute COVID-19. The CDR3 protein is CASSSSLTGRGGYTF. The CDR3 region has the DNA TGTGCCAGCAGTTCCAGCCTGACAGGGCGGGGTGGCTACACCTTC.